The rows below give T cell receptor beta chains drawn from one sample of a study of shared clonotypes between healthy human individuals. Repertoires were generated with immunoSEQ multiplex PCR, while TCRdb's copy carries only in-frame clones and drops some. Of some 2,100,000 clones in the sample, roughly 91% were seen once. Sequences were obtained from naive CD8+ T cells from PBMCs. All receptors come from a man between 18 and 35 years old in good health. Some clones in this sample may be carry-over from other donors' samples. Each CDR3 is given with its conserved first and last residue. A D gene is named only where the DNA matches it firmly. The size entry is marked missing in some rows and otherwise reads once, few, many or a size class.

abundance: .
j_gene: TRBJ1-1
d_gene: .
v_gene: TRBV4-3
CDR3nt: TGCGCCAGCAGCCAAGGGTCTTACACTGAAGCTTTCTTT
CDR3aa: CASSQGSYTEAFF

abundance: few
j_gene: TRBJ1-1
d_gene: TRBD1
v_gene: TRBV19
CDR3nt: TGTGCCAGTATGACATTCCGACAGGGGGACACTGAAGCTTTCTTT
CDR3aa: CASMTFRQGDTEAFF

abundance: .
j_gene: TRBJ2-7
d_gene: TRBD1
v_gene: TRBV27
CDR3nt: TGTGCCAGCAGTAGAGGACAGGGCCGACCCTACGAGCAGTACTTC
CDR3aa: CASSRGQGRPYEQYF

abundance: .
j_gene: TRBJ1-5
d_gene: .
v_gene: TRBV5-1
CDR3nt: TGCGCCAGCCCGAACGGTAACCTCATCTGGGATCAGCCCCAGCATTTT
CDR3aa: CASPNGNLIWDQPQHF

abundance: .
j_gene: TRBJ2-1
d_gene: TRBD2
v_gene: TRBV6-5
CDR3nt: TGTGCCAGCAGTTACGGTGCTAGCGGATACAATGAGCAGTTCTTC
CDR3aa: CASSYGASGYNEQFF

abundance: .
j_gene: TRBJ2-7
d_gene: TRBD1
v_gene: TRBV9
CDR3nt: TGTGCCAGCAGCGTAGGGGACAGGGCTCACGAGCAGTACTTC
CDR3aa: CASSVGDRAHEQYF

abundance: .
j_gene: TRBJ2-1
d_gene: TRBD2
v_gene: TRBV15
CDR3nt: TGTGCCACCAGTGAAGGGACTAGCGGGAGCTACAATGAGCAGTTCTTC
CDR3aa: CATSEGTSGSYNEQFF

abundance: .
j_gene: TRBJ2-4
d_gene: TRBD2
v_gene: TRBV28
CDR3nt: TGTGCCAGCAGTTTATTCGGGGGGTTGGGGCGGGGAGTCGAAAACATTCAGTACTTC
CDR3aa: CASSLFGGLGRGVENIQYF

abundance: .
j_gene: TRBJ2-7
d_gene: .
v_gene: TRBV29-1
CDR3nt: TGCAGCGTTGTATCTGGAGGGAGTGGAATTCCCGAGCAGTACTTC
CDR3aa: CSVVSGGSGIPEQYF

abundance: .
j_gene: TRBJ1-2
d_gene: .
v_gene: TRBV29-1
CDR3nt: TGCAGCGTTGGGGGGGCTATCTATGGCTACACCTTC
CDR3aa: CSVGGAIYGYTF

abundance: .
j_gene: TRBJ2-5
d_gene: .
v_gene: TRBV5-4
CDR3nt: TGTGCCAGCAGCTTGGGGGGAGTTGAGACCCAGTACTTC
CDR3aa: CASSLGGVETQYF

abundance: few
j_gene: TRBJ1-1
d_gene: TRBD1
v_gene: TRBV29-1
CDR3nt: TGCAGCGTTGAAGGGGGACAGGGGCCTTTAGGAACTGAAGCTTTCTTT
CDR3aa: CSVEGGQGPLGTEAFF

abundance: .
j_gene: TRBJ2-2
d_gene: .
v_gene: TRBV4-3
CDR3nt: TGCGCCAGCAGCCAAGAGCCAGAAACAATCGGGGAGCTGTTTTTT
CDR3aa: CASSQEPETIGELFF

abundance: .
j_gene: TRBJ1-5
d_gene: .
v_gene: TRBV23-1
CDR3nt: TGCGCCCTACCCTACCCGGACACCCCAGAGGATGATCAGCCCCAGCATTTT
CDR3aa: CALPYPDTPEDDQPQHF

abundance: .
j_gene: TRBJ2-5
d_gene: TRBD1
v_gene: TRBV7-8
CDR3nt: TGTGCCAGCAGCTTGGGGACAGGGGAGGGTGAGACCCAGTACTTC
CDR3aa: CASSLGTGEGETQYF

abundance: .
j_gene: TRBJ1-3
d_gene: .
v_gene: TRBV28
CDR3nt: TGTGCCAGCAGTTTATGGAGTGAGTCTGGAAACACCATATATTTT
CDR3aa: CASSLWSESGNTIYF

abundance: .
j_gene: TRBJ1-1
d_gene: TRBD1
v_gene: TRBV11-2
CDR3nt: TGTGCCAGCAGCTTAGGTCGGGACAGGGGGAACACTGAAGCTTTCTTT
CDR3aa: CASSLGRDRGNTEAFF

abundance: .
j_gene: TRBJ2-5
d_gene: TRBD1
v_gene: TRBV5-8
CDR3nt: TGTGCCAGCAGCGCGGGACAGGGGGTCTTGGAGACCCAGTACTTC
CDR3aa: CASSAGQGVLETQYF

abundance: .
j_gene: TRBJ2-2
d_gene: .
v_gene: TRBV2
CDR3nt: TGTGCCAGCACTCCCCGGAAGACCGGGGAGCTGTTTTTT
CDR3aa: CASTPRKTGELFF

abundance: .
j_gene: TRBJ2-7
d_gene: .
v_gene: TRBV12-5
CDR3nt: TGTGCTAGTGGTACGAGGACAGACCGAGGGGGTAGGTACTTC
CDR3aa: CASGTRTDRGGRYF

abundance: .
j_gene: TRBJ1-1
d_gene: .
v_gene: TRBV5-6
CDR3nt: TGTGCCAGCAGCTTGAGGCTGATGAACACTGAAGCTTTCTTT
CDR3aa: CASSLRLMNTEAFF

abundance: .
j_gene: TRBJ1-2
d_gene: .
v_gene: TRBV5-1
CDR3nt: TGCGCCAGCAGCCCGCATGGTGCGCGGGAGCACTCTGGCTATGGCTACACCTTC
CDR3aa: CASSPHGAREHSGYGYTF

abundance: .
j_gene: TRBJ2-7
d_gene: .
v_gene: TRBV13
CDR3nt: TGTGCCAGCAGCTTAGGCAGAACCTACGAGCAGTACTTC
CDR3aa: CASSLGRTYEQYF

abundance: .
j_gene: TRBJ2-7
d_gene: TRBD1
v_gene: TRBV19
CDR3nt: TGTGCCAGTAGTTCGAGGACAGGGTTCTCCTACGAGCAGTACTTC
CDR3aa: CASSSRTGFSYEQYF

abundance: .
j_gene: TRBJ2-3
d_gene: TRBD2
v_gene: TRBV30
CDR3nt: TGTGCCTGGAGTTGGGAGCGGGAGGCCTTCACAGATACGCAGTATTTT
CDR3aa: CAWSWEREAFTDTQYF

abundance: .
j_gene: TRBJ1-1
d_gene: .
v_gene: TRBV29-1
CDR3nt: TGCAGCGGGCGGGGCGGTACGAACACTGAAGCTTTCTTT
CDR3aa: CSGRGGTNTEAFF

abundance: .
j_gene: TRBJ2-7
d_gene: .
v_gene: TRBV2
CDR3nt: TGTGCCAGCAGAAGAGATTGGACGCGTCCCTACGAGCAGTACTTC
CDR3aa: CASRRDWTRPYEQYF

abundance: .
j_gene: TRBJ2-1
d_gene: TRBD2
v_gene: TRBV27
CDR3nt: TGTGCCAGCAGTTTTCTCCTAGCGGGAGGGCCCTACAATGAGCAGTTCTTC
CDR3aa: CASSFLLAGGPYNEQFF

abundance: .
j_gene: TRBJ1-3
d_gene: .
v_gene: TRBV30
CDR3nt: TGTGCCTGGAGTGGGAAACAGAGCTCTGGAAACACCATATATTTT
CDR3aa: CAWSGKQSSGNTIYF

abundance: .
j_gene: TRBJ2-1
d_gene: .
v_gene: TRBV9
CDR3nt: TGTGCCAGCAGCCCTTCGGGACTGCCCCTGGAGCAGTTCTTC
CDR3aa: CASSPSGLPLEQFF

abundance: .
j_gene: TRBJ2-7
d_gene: .
v_gene: TRBV28
CDR3nt: TGTGCCAGCAGCCCCAGCGAGGCAGCTGTATACTCCTACGAGCAGTACTTC
CDR3aa: CASSPSEAAVYSYEQYF

abundance: .
j_gene: TRBJ2-7
d_gene: TRBD2
v_gene: TRBV7-9
CDR3nt: TGTGCCAGCAGCCCCCTCGGGGCTAGCGGGAGGCCCTACGAGCAGTACTTC
CDR3aa: CASSPLGASGRPYEQYF

abundance: once
j_gene: TRBJ1-5
d_gene: .
v_gene: TRBV21-1
CDR3nt: TGTGCCAGCAGCAAAATGGTGGAGGCGGAAAACAGCAATCAGCCCCAGCATTTT
CDR3aa: CASSKMVEAENSNQPQHF

abundance: .
j_gene: TRBJ2-1
d_gene: .
v_gene: TRBV10-1
CDR3nt: TGCGCCAGCCATCTTTCGAGGGACCCCCAGTTCTTC
CDR3aa: CASHLSRDPQFF

abundance: once
j_gene: TRBJ2-1
d_gene: TRBD2
v_gene: TRBV10-1
CDR3nt: TGCGCCAGCAGTGAGGGACTAGCCAATGAGCAGTTCTTC
CDR3aa: CASSEGLANEQFF

abundance: .
j_gene: TRBJ2-7
d_gene: .
v_gene: TRBV9
CDR3nt: TGTGCCAGCAGCGTAGATTCTAGCTCCTACGAGCAGTACTTC
CDR3aa: CASSVDSSSYEQYF

abundance: .
j_gene: TRBJ2-7
d_gene: .
v_gene: TRBV5-5
CDR3nt: TGTGCCAGCAACGGAGGCTCCTACGAGCAGTACTTC
CDR3aa: CASNGGSYEQYF

abundance: once
j_gene: TRBJ2-3
d_gene: .
v_gene: TRBV9
CDR3nt: TGTGCCAGCAGCGTAGACGGCAGGGGTTACACAGATACGCAGTATTTT
CDR3aa: CASSVDGRGYTDTQYF

abundance: .
j_gene: TRBJ2-1
d_gene: TRBD2
v_gene: TRBV9
CDR3nt: TGTGCCAGCAGCAACCCCGCGGGGGTGAAGTACAATGAGCAGTTCTTC
CDR3aa: CASSNPAGVKYNEQFF

abundance: .
j_gene: TRBJ1-5
d_gene: .
v_gene: TRBV28
CDR3nt: TGTGCCAGCAAGGCTCGTCGGGAAATCAATCAGCCCCAGCATTTT
CDR3aa: CASKARREINQPQHF

abundance: .
j_gene: TRBJ2-7
d_gene: .
v_gene: TRBV28
CDR3nt: TGTGCCAGCAGTCCCCGCCGGGAATACGAGCAGTACTTC
CDR3aa: CASSPRREYEQYF

abundance: .
j_gene: TRBJ1-1
d_gene: .
v_gene: TRBV7-9
CDR3nt: TGTGCCAGCAGCTTAGACCAGCCAGAAGCTTTCTTT
CDR3aa: CASSLDQPEAFF

abundance: .
j_gene: TRBJ1-5
d_gene: .
v_gene: TRBV6-1
CDR3nt: TGTGCCAGCAGTGAAGCGCTTCTGGGCCAGCCCCAGCATTTT
CDR3aa: CASSEALLGQPQHF